The clone carrying this TCR beta chain was detected ten times or more. Its specificity is unknown. This CDR3 spans 14 amino acids. V was clipped by 9 bases and J by 0 bases, with 11 bases between them. Germline-derived CDR1 and CDR2 are LNHNV and YYDKDF (reference sequence). The record originates from a study of neurological immune-mediated disorders. 5'RACE generated cDNA with 10-nucleotide random UMIs. The output of every sequencing run exceeded 160 million TCR-beta sequences, derived from 15-18 subjects. One entry per CDR3 protein, called by TCRdb with MiXCR from the 5' RACE reads. The sample records tens of thousands of distinct CDR3 sequences, 17% being singletons. Study-wide findings and caveats: Private repertoires in all groups were suggested by the absence of shared CDR3 amino acid sequences among expanded clones across subjects.

This sequence originates from a woman in her thirties or forties in good health. V usage is TRBV15 and J usage is TRBJ2-2, with D tentatively TRBD2 (6 bases). The sample comprised PBMCs. The DNA for the CDR3 is TGTGCCACTCGGGGGACCACGAACACCGGGGAGCTGTTTTTT. This sequence encodes CATRGTTNTGELFF.